These 22 T cell receptor beta chains were sequenced from one sample in a study of response to subunit inactivated influenza vaccine. TCRdb re-derived calls from the RT-PCR reads in MiXCR, one entry per CDR3 protein. The sample includes around 580,000 distinct CDR3 sequences, about an eighth of them seen just once. The input for sequencing was PBMCs from blood, taken on the day of vaccination. The receptors shown here come from a man between 50 and 59 years old who received an inactivated influenza vaccine.

This chain connects TRBV27 to TRBJ2-2; 9 bases map to TRBD2. The germline V gene encodes CDR1 MNHEY and CDR2 SMNVEV (reference sequence). The junction had 8 bases not matched to a gene; V was cut back by 3 bases and J by 9 bases. The CDR3 runs to 15 residues. The CDR3 is CASSFLASGVRELFF. Here the CDR3 DNA reads TGTGCCAGCAGTTTCTTGGCTAGCGGGGTCCGGGAGCTGTTTTTT.

The chain carries TRBV27 and TRBJ2-7; D is perhaps TRBD1 (5 bases). The CDR3 is 10 amino acids. Germline V gives CDR1 MNHEY, CDR2 SMNVEV (reference sequence). Deletions cut 8 bases from V and 7 bases from J, with 9 bases between. In DNA form, the CDR3 reads TGTGCCAGCGCAGGGCGGGAGCAGTACTTC. It yields the protein CASAGREQYF.

The chain carries TRBV11-1 and TRBJ2-7; 12 nucleotides match TRBD1. This CDR3 region has 21 residues. Germline V gene lookup returns CDR1 SGHAT and CDR2 FQDESV (reference sequence). V shed 4 bases, J shed 7 bases, and the junction held 26 bases outside the gene matches. The CDR3 DNA reads TGTGCCAGCAGCTACGAACCGGGACAGGGGGCGCCGTGGCTAGCGGGAAAGGAGCAGTACTTC. Amino acids: CASSYEPGQGAPWLAGKEQYF.

The chain couples TRBV18 to TRBJ2-7; the D gene could be TRBD1 or TRBD2 (6 bases each). The CDR3 loop spans 14 amino acids. The germline CDR1 and CDR2 sequences are KGHSH and LQKENI. V was pared by 3 bases and J by 6 bases, with 15 bases between. CDR3 protein: CASSPGGPLGEQYF. CDR3 sequence (DNA): TGTGCCAGCTCACCGGGGGGCCCGTTGGGCGAGCAGTACTTC. The full variable domain, its missing parts supplied by reference TRBV18 and TRBJ2-7, is NAGVMQNPRHLVRRRGQEARLRCSPMKGHSHVYWYRQLPEEGLKFMVYLQKENIIDESGMPKERFSAEFPKEGPSILRIQQVVRGDSAAYFCASSPGGPLGEQYFGPGTRLTVT.

This clonotype was detected only a few times. The chain is built from TRBV6-2 or TRBV6-3 and TRBJ2-4; possibly TRBD1 or TRBD2 for D (5 bases each). CDR1 and CDR2 from the germline V gene are MNHEY and SVGEGT. The CDR3 loop spans 15 amino acids. V was clipped by 6 bases and J by 4 bases, with 16 bases between them. The CDR3 DNA is TGTGCCAGCAGCCTGGGGACCCGCATGAAAAACATTCAGTACTTC. Its protein is CASSLGTRMKNIQYF.

This clonotype showed up just a few times. The gene calls are TRBV20-1 and TRBJ1-3; possibly TRBD1 for D (6 bases). Deletions cut 6 bases from V and 4 bases from J, with 13 bases between. Germline V gene lookup returns CDR1 DFQATT and CDR2 SNEGSKA (reference sequence). This CDR3 spans 13 amino acids. The CDR3 region is CSARRTAGNTIYF. CDR3 nucleotides: TGCAGTGCGCGACGGACAGCGGGAAACACCATATATTTT.

The table lists this clonotype with a count of one. This sequence joins TRBV4-2 and TRBJ2-5, with TRBD2 matching 10 bases. Trimming removed 1 base from V and 5 bases from J; junction bases left unmatched: 10. The V gene's germline CDR1 is LGHNA and CDR2 YNFKEQ. CDR3 size: 17 residues. Here the CDR3 reads CASSQASGGVFEETQYF. The CDR3 DNA is TGTGCCAGCAGCCAAGCAAGCGGGGGGGTGTTTGAGGAGACCCAGTACTTC.

The table lists this clonotype with a few counts. J is TRBJ2-1 and V is TRBV5-1, with TRBD2 as a possible D gene (5 bases). Trimming took off 0 bases at V and 5 bases at J, with 9 bases between the two ends. CDR1 is SGHRS and CDR2 is YFSETQ in the germline V gene. The CDR3 covers 14 residues. In nucleotides, the CDR3 is TGCGCCAGCAGCTTGGTGGCTAGCAACAATGAGCAGTTCTTC. It encodes CASSLVASNNEQFF.

The V gene is TRBV12-3 or TRBV12-4, the J gene TRBJ2-3; D gene uncertain. V lost 1 base, J lost 0 bases, and 11 bases lay in between. The length of the CDR3 is 16 residues. CDR3 DNA sequence: TGTGCCAGCAGTTTAGGGGTCAGCCCTAGCACAGATACGCAGTATTTT. Its protein product is CASSLGVSPSTDTQYF.

V usage is TRBV13 and J usage is TRBJ2-1; 8 bases map to TRBD1. CDR3 size: 17 residues. J lost 4 bases, V lost 5 bases, and 13 bases had no gene match. The germline V gene has CDR1 PRHDT and CDR2 FYEKMQ (reference sequence). The CDR3 region is CASSARTIGDRYNEQFF. CDR3 in DNA: TGTGCCAGCAGCGCGCGCACCATCGGGGACAGGTACAATGAGCAGTTCTTC.

This clonotype was counted a few times. V usage is TRBV4-1 and J usage is TRBJ1-4; maybe TRBD1 (5 bases). This CDR3 region has 15 residues. The V gene's germline CDR1 is MGHRA and CDR2 YSYEKL. The V end was cut by 4 bases, the J end by 3 bases, with 12 bases between. CDR3 region: CASSRTGTSNEKLFF. CDR3 coding DNA: TGCGCCAGCAGCCGCACAGGCACCTCTAATGAAAAACTGTTTTTT.

V usage is TRBV6-5 and J usage is TRBJ2-7; D might be TRBD1 (6 bases). Trimming stripped 0 bases from V and 0 bases from J, with 12 bases between. The V gene's germline CDR1 is MNHEY and CDR2 SVGAGI. CDR3 size: 16 residues. CDR3: CASSYSKTGSSYEQYF. The DNA of the CDR3 is TGTGCCAGCAGTTACTCGAAAACAGGGAGCTCCTACGAGCAGTACTTC.

J is TRBJ2-5 and V is TRBV7-2; TRBD1 might be the D (5 bases). Looked up from germline, CDR1 is SGHTA and CDR2 is FQGNSA. This CDR3 is 11 amino acids long. The V gene lost 5 bases and the J gene lost 6 bases, with 7 bases spanning the gap. CDR3 residues: CASSRGQTQYF. CDR3 sequence (DNA): TGTGCCAGCAGCAGGGGTCAGACCCAGTACTTC.

This clonotype turned up a few times. The chain employs TRBV29-1 and TRBJ1-1; 9 bases line up with TRBD1. With 7 bases clipped from V and 11 bases from J, the junction kept 8 bases outside the gene matches. The CDR3 has 11 amino acids. Germline-derived CDR1 and CDR2 are SQVTM and ANQGSEA. CDR3 sequence reads: CSGGQGYRAFF. As DNA, the CDR3 is TGCAGCGGCGGACAGGGGTATAGGGCTTTCTTT. Full variable domain (rest looked up from reference TRBV29-1 and TRBJ1-1): SAVISQKPSRDICQRGTSLTIQCQVDSQVTMMFWYRQQPGQSLTLIATANQGSEATYESGFVIDKFPISRPNLTFSTLTVSNMSPEDSSIYLCSGGQGYRAFFGQGTRLTVV.

This clonotype was found a few times. The chain uses TRBV7-2 and TRBJ1-1; TRBD1 agrees at 10 bases. The junction had 4 bases not matched to a gene; V was cut back by 4 bases and J by 8 bases. The CDR3 contains 13 residues. CDR1 and CDR2 (germline): SGHTA, FQGNSA. The CDR3 coding sequence is TGTGCCAGCAGCTCGACAGGGGGCGGAGAAGCTTTCTTT. Protein product: CASSSTGGGEAFF.

This clonotype was detected only a few times. The chain employs TRBV29-1 and TRBJ2-2; 12 bases align to TRBD1. V lost 1 base, J lost 7 bases, and 4 bases stayed unmatched. The CDR3 loop spans 15 amino acids. Germline CDR1 and CDR2: SQVTM and ANQGSEA. CDR3 loop: CSVEVGTGGFGELFF. CDR3 in DNA: TGCAGCGTTGAAGTGGGGACAGGGGGCTTCGGGGAGCTGTTTTTT.

This clonotype has more than one count but fewer than ten. The chain recombines TRBV29-1 with TRBJ2-7, with 7 bases lining up with TRBD2. Germline V gives CDR1 SQVTM, CDR2 ANQGSEA. V gave up 3 bases and J gave up 6 bases; unmatched junction bases: 2. This CDR3 is 11 amino acids long. This chain's CDR3 is CSVDPGGEQYF. CDR3 DNA sequence: TGCAGCGTTGATCCGGGGGGCGAGCAGTACTTC.

J is TRBJ2-5 and V is TRBV3-1, with 12 bases that match TRBD2. The V gene end was trimmed by 5 bases and the J gene end by 4 bases; junction bases not matched to a gene: 8. The germline gives CDR1 LGHDT, CDR2 YNNKEL (reference sequence). This CDR3 comprises 16 residues. The CDR3 DNA follows: TGTGCCAGCAGCACCCGACTAGCGGGAGATGCAGAGACCCAGTACTTC. It encodes CASSTRLAGDAETQYF.

Only a few counts were recorded for this clonotype. The chain joins TRBV27 to TRBJ2-3; D uncertain. The V and J ends lost 0 bases and 0 bases respectively, with 7 bases between them. Germline assignment: CDR1 MNHEY and CDR2 SMNVEV (reference sequence). This CDR3 region has 15 residues. CDR3 protein: CASSLSVASTDTQYF. CDR3 nucleotide sequence: TGTGCCAGCAGTTTATCAGTGGCTAGCACAGATACGCAGTATTTT.

The table lists this clonotype with many counts. The gene calls are TRBV7-2 and TRBJ1-6; D remains ambiguous. Germline lookup yields CDR1 SGHTA and CDR2 FQGNSA. This CDR3 spans 14 amino acids. V shed 4 bases and J shed 5 bases, with 9 bases lying between them. As DNA, the CDR3 is TGTGCCAGCAGCTGGCAGCCCAATAATTCACCCCTCCACTTT. This sequence encodes CASSWQPNNSPLHF.

The chain recombines TRBV20-1 with TRBJ1-5; weak D call: TRBD1 (5 bases). This CDR3 is 15 amino acids long. Germline V gene sequence: CDR1 DFQATT, CDR2 SNEGSKA (reference sequence). Between the trimmed V and J ends, which lost 3 bases and 6 bases, there was a span of 18 bases. The CDR3 DNA reads as TGCAGTGCTAGGACCTTGCAGGGTGAGGGTCAGCCCCAGCATTTT. This encodes CSARTLQGEGQPQHF.

This clonotype was seen more than once but under ten times. The rearrangement uses TRBV20-1 and TRBJ2-1; the match to TRBD2 covers 12 bases. This CDR3 has 16 residues. Germline loops: CDR1 DFQATT, CDR2 SNEGSKA (reference sequence). The junction had 12 bases not matched to a gene; V was cut back by 6 bases and J by 6 bases. In nucleotides, the CDR3 is TGCAGTGCGCCAGACCGCCTAGCGGGGGGGCTCAATGAGCAGTTCTTC. Protein: CSAPDRLAGGLNEQFF.